What follows describes a single T cell receptor (beta chain). Antigen specificity is unknown. This entry comes from a study of PD-1 blockade in classical Hodgkin lymphoma. Study-wide results and caveats: Complete responders' diversity at baseline resembled that of newly diagnosed patients. Repertoire differences have undefined causes, possibly disease activity or prior therapy. Newly diagnosed patients reportedly trailed healthy donors in baseline TCR diversity.

Every patient was affected by relapse after autologous stem cell transplantation, while exposure to brentuximab vedotin was not uniform. With magnetic negative selection, CD4+ T cells were purified from PBMCs that had been thawed. This CDR3 region has 12 residues. Germline V gene sequence: CDR1 MNHEY, CDR2 SVGAGI. Trimming shortened V by 6 bases and J by 6 bases, and 11 bases separated the two germline ends. Sequencing used immunoSEQ multiplex PCR; TCRdb keeps in-frame clones, though not all of them. The sample contains 15,000 or so clones, around 81% of which appear only once. The chain combines TRBV6-5 with TRBJ1-2; tentatively, D is TRBD1 (6 bases). The starting material was CD4+ T cells from blood, obtained at baseline. The source is a human donor with classical Hodgkin lymphoma. CDR3 nucleotide sequence: TGTGCCAGCAGAGGGGGAATCGATGGCTACACCTTC. This gives the protein CASRGGIDGYTF.